A single T cell receptor (beta chain) is shown here with its context. The data are from a study of T cell changes during pregnancy in multiple sclerosis. Generated by immunoSEQ multiplex PCR, the TCRdb table keeps only in-frame clones and is missing some. The table shows about 76,000 clones, with about 92% occurring only once. V was cut by 4 bases and J by 2 bases, with 9 bases left in between. Per the germline V gene, CDR1 is SNHLY and CDR2 is FYNNEI. The CDR3 has 14 amino acids. This sequence joins TRBV2 and TRBJ2-1; D remains unclear. The clonotype was recovered from a female donor with multiple sclerosis, enrolled in a pregnancy study. The source was peripheral blood, collected in the second trimester of pregnancy. CDR3 in DNA: TGTGCCAGCAGTGCGCCCCGCGCCTACAATGAGCAGTTCTTC. Translated: CASSAPRAYNEQFF.